A selection of T cell receptor beta chains follows, all from one sample in a study of OX40 agonist ivuxolimab in advanced cancers. Sequenced by immunoSEQ multiplex PCR; TCRdb stores in-frame clones only, minus some. The sample records some 27,000 clones, roughly 79% being singletons. The specimen comprised CD4+ or CD8+ T cells sorted from blood, sampled in a trial of the OX40 agonist ivuxolimab. The receptors here all came from an adult with an advanced solid tumor such as melanoma, head and neck, liver or kidney cancer. Both conserved end residues are part of each CDR3. Each record gives: V gene, clone size, D gene, J gene, CDR3 protein, CDR3 DNA. D genes are given only for firm matches. Where a row states a size, it is once, few, many or the class of an expanded clone; other rows omit it.

TRBV4-3	.	.	TRBJ1-2	CASSQEAGDYGYTF	TGCGCCAGCAGCCAGGAGGCGGGAGACTATGGCTACACCTTC
TRBV5-6	.	.	TRBJ2-7	CASSWPGGVYEQYF	TGTGCCAGCAGCTGGCCTGGCGGAGTCTACGAGCAGTACTTC
TRBV4-1	.	TRBD1	TRBJ1-4	CASSRVIGTGSEKLFF	TGCGCCAGCAGCCGCGTTATCGGGACAGGGAGTGAAAAACTGTTTTTT
TRBV11-2	.	TRBD2	TRBJ2-7	CASAGDSYEQYF	TGTGCCAGCGCGGGGGACTCCTACGAGCAGTACTTC
TRBV5-4	.	.	TRBJ2-7	CASSLEGHEQYF	TGTGCCAGCAGCTTGGAAGGACACGAGCAGTACTTC
TRBV12-5	.	.	TRBJ2-3	CASGTTLQRADTQYF	TGTGCTAGTGGGACCACACTACAGCGGGCAGATACGCAGTATTTT
TRBV4-1	.	TRBD1	TRBJ1-1	CASTRDSGRGGTEAFF	TGCGCCAGCACCCGGGACAGTGGGAGAGGTGGCACTGAAGCTTTCTTT
TRBV5-1	.	.	TRBJ2-7	CASSLRAGARDSFYEQYF	TGCGCCAGCAGCTTGAGGGCGGGAGCCCGGGACAGTTTTTACGAGCAGTACTTC
TRBV7-8	.	TRBD1	TRBJ1-1	CASSSKTGWAEAFF	TGTGCCAGCAGCTCTAAGACAGGGTGGGCTGAAGCTTTCTTT
TRBV7-3	.	.	TRBJ2-7	CASSYRGPRPPYEQYF	TGTGCCAGCAGCTACCGAGGCCCGAGGCCCCCCTACGAGCAGTACTTC
TRBV5-1	.	.	TRBJ2-7	CASSFERSYEQYF	TGCGCCAGCAGCTTCGAGCGCTCCTACGAGCAGTACTTC
TRBV4-3	.	.	TRBJ2-6	CASSAEGAGANVLTF	TGCGCCAGCAGCGCGGAGGGGGCTGGGGCCAACGTCCTGACTTTC
TRBV6-5	.	.	TRBJ2-7	CASSPGTSPYEQYF	TGTGCCAGCAGCCCGGGGACAAGTCCCTACGAGCAGTACTTC
TRBV18	.	TRBD1	TRBJ1-4	CASSRLQGAGGPNEKLFF	TGTGCCAGCTCACGCCTACAGGGGGCGGGTGGCCCTAATGAAAAACTGTTTTTT
TRBV19	.	.	TRBJ2-4	CASSIDQAKRSIQYF	TGTGCCAGTAGTATAGATCAGGCAAAACGGAGCATTCAGTACTTC
TRBV5-1	.	.	TRBJ2-2	CASSLAAGAYTGELFF	TGCGCCAGCAGCTTGGCGGCGGGGGCTTACACCGGGGAGCTGTTTTTT
TRBV6-1	few	TRBD1	TRBJ1-1	CASSFDREGTEAFF	TGTGCCAGCAGTTTCGACAGGGAGGGCACTGAAGCTTTCTTT
TRBV12-5	few	.	TRBJ2-7	CASGLVRNSFYEQYF	TGTGCTAGTGGTTTGGTACGGAACAGCTTTTACGAGCAGTACTTC
TRBV4-1	.	.	TRBJ2-7	CASSTIQEPSYEQYF	TGCGCCAGCAGCACAATACAGGAGCCCTCCTACGAGCAGTACTTC
TRBV6-5	once	TRBD1	TRBJ1-2	CASSTPGTANYGYTF	TGTGCCAGCAGTACTCCCGGGACAGCGAATTATGGCTACACCTTC
TRBV29-1	once	.	TRBJ1-2	CSVEGLGGYTF	TGCAGCGTTGAGGGACTCGGGGGCTACACCTTC
TRBV11-2	once	TRBD1	TRBJ2-7	CASSFGDSLSYEQYF	TGTGCCAGCAGTTTCGGGGACAGCCTCTCCTACGAGCAGTACTTC
TRBV6-5	few	.	TRBJ1-6	CASSYSLSGNSPLHF	TGTGCCAGCAGTTACTCGTTGTCCGGAAATTCACCCCTCCACTTT
TRBV4-3	.	.	TRBJ2-4	CASSLGGAKNIQYF	TGCGCCAGCAGCCTTGGGGGGGCCAAAAACATTCAGTACTTC
TRBV2	.	.	TRBJ2-7	CASVSGQYEQYF	TGTGCCAGCGTAAGCGGGCAGTACGAGCAGTACTTC
TRBV2	.	.	TRBJ2-1	CASSYAPEQFF	TGTGCCAGCAGTTATGCACCGGAGCAGTTCTTC
TRBV5-4	.	TRBD1	TRBJ1-6	CASSRPGQGHSPLHF	TGTGCCAGCAGCCGGCCGGGACAGGGCCATTCACCCCTCCACTTT
TRBV6-4	few	.	TRBJ2-3	CASSDYLSTSTDTQYF	TGTGCCAGCAGTGACTACCTCTCGACAAGCACAGATACGCAGTATTTT
TRBV5-4	.	.	TRBJ2-6	CASSLVGVGANVLTF	TGTGCCAGCAGCCTAGTAGGGGTGGGGGCCAACGTCCTGACTTTC
TRBV10-3	.	TRBD1	TRBJ2-7	CAISAGQGAGEQYF	TGTGCCATCAGTGCTGGACAGGGGGCGGGGGAGCAGTACTTC
TRBV6-5	.	.	TRBJ2-5	CASSYGGGRGETQYF	TGTGCCAGCAGTTACGGAGGGGGTCGAGGAGAGACCCAGTACTTC
TRBV5-3	.	.	TRBJ2-3	CARSLPSSTDTQYF	TGTGCCAGAAGCTTGCCAAGTAGCACAGATACGCAGTATTTT
TRBV5-8	few	TRBD1	TRBJ1-5	CASSDRGNQPQHF	TGTGCCAGCAGCGACAGGGGCAATCAGCCCCAGCATTTT
TRBV7-9	.	.	TRBJ2-1	CASSPDWGGHNEQFF	TGTGCCAGCAGCCCCGACTGGGGGGGCCACAATGAGCAGTTCTTC
TRBV6-5	few	TRBD2	TRBJ2-2	CASTKRGDTGELFF	TGTGCCAGCACCAAGCGGGGGGACACCGGGGAGCTGTTTTTT
TRBV4-3	.	TRBD2	TRBJ2-2	CASSQLAGGNTGELFF	TGCGCCAGCAGCCAATTAGCGGGGGGGAACACCGGGGAGCTGTTTTTT